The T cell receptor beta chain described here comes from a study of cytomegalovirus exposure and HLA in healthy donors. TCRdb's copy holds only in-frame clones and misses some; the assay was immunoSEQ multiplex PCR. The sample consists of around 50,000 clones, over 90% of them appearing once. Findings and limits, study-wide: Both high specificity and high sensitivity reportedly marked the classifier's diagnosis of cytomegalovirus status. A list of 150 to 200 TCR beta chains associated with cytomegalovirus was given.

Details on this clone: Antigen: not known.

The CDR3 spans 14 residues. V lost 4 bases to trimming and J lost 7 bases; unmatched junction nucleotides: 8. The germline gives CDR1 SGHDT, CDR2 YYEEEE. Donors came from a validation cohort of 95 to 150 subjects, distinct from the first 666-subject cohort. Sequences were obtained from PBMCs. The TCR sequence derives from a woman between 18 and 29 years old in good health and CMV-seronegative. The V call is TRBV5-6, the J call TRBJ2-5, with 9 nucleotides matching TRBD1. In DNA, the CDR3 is TGTGCCAGCAGCACCTCGGGGACAGGGACGACCCAGTACTTC. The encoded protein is CASSTSGTGTTQYF.